These 13 T cell receptor beta chains were all obtained from the same sample, sequenced in a study of shared clonotypes between healthy human individuals. Repertoires were generated with immunoSEQ multiplex PCR, while TCRdb's copy carries only in-frame clones and drops some. The sample has under 150,000 clones, about 62% seen once. The sample comprised memory CD8+ T cells sorted from blood. The subset denotes: CD45RO+ cells pooled with CCR7-negative TemRA cells. The receptors derive from a woman aged 25 to 39 in good health.

The genes are TRBV18 and TRBJ1-5; D remains unclear. This CDR3 has 12 residues. Trimming shortened V by 4 bases and J by 4 bases, and 5 bases separated the two germline ends. The germline V gene has CDR1 KGHSH and CDR2 LQKENI. In DNA form, the CDR3 reads TGTGCCAGCTCACAGGGAAATCAGCCCCAGCATTTT. Translated: CASSQGNQPQHF.

The gene calls are TRBV6-1 and TRBJ2-7, with 7 bases matching TRBD1. Per the germline V gene, CDR1 is MNHNS and CDR2 is SASEGT. V lost 3 bases to trimming and J lost 5 bases; unmatched junction nucleotides: 13. There are 16 residues in the CDR3. CDR3 region: CASSERMDRPYHEQYF. The DNA of the CDR3 is TGTGCCAGCAGTGAGCGGATGGACAGGCCATATCACGAGCAGTACTTC.

The chain employs TRBV5-1 and TRBJ2-7, with D unresolved. Trimming removed 3 bases at V and 2 bases at J, with 3 bases between. Per the germline V gene, CDR1 is SGHRS and CDR2 is YFSETQ. This CDR3 comprises 11 residues. The CDR3 region has the DNA TGCGCCAGCAGCTCCACCTACGAGCAGTACTTC. Translating it yields CASSSTYEQYF. The entire variable domain, with the rest obtained from reference TRBV5-1 and TRBJ2-7, is as follows: KAGVTQTPRYLIKTRGQQVTLSCSPISGHRSVSWYQQTPGQGLQFLFEYFSETQRNKGNFPGRFSGRQFSNSRSEMNVSTLELGDSALYLCASSSTYEQYFGPGTRLTVT.

V and J are TRBV15 and TRBJ1-2; the D gene is possibly TRBD1 (6 bases). CDR1 is LNHNV and CDR2 is YYDKDF in the germline V gene (reference sequence). V was pared by 1 base and J by 4 bases, with 13 bases between. This CDR3 spans 15 amino acids. The CDR3 DNA reads TGTGCCACCAGCAGAGCGGGGGCACGTCCCTATGGCTACACCTTC. Protein sequence: CATSRAGARPYGYTF.

This chain's CDR3 is CASSNRRPENTEAFF. For the CDR3, the DNA is TGTGCCAGCAGTAACCGAAGACCTGAGAACACTGAAGCTTTCTTT. The chain couples TRBV2 to TRBJ1-1, with D unclear. Germline V CDR1 and CDR2: SNHLY, FYNNEI. The ends were cut back, 5 bases at V and 1 base at J, with 14 bases in the middle. The CDR3 has 15 residues.

On this clone itself: A much larger clone is a single base away; this may be a read error. The genes are TRBV4-1 and TRBJ2-7; 9 bases are shared with TRBD2. Trimming took 1 base from V and 7 from J; bases not matched to a gene: 11. Germline V gene data show CDR1 as MGHRA and CDR2 as YSYEKL. CDR3 size: 16 residues. In DNA, the CDR3 is TGCGCCAGCAGCCAAGTAGGAGGCGGGAGGGCTTTAGAGCAGTACTTC. It codes for CASSQVGGGRALEQYF.

This clone was detected ten times or more. The chain joins TRBV11-2 to TRBJ2-3; 8 bases fit TRBD2. V shed 1 base, J shed 4 bases, and the junction held 7 bases outside the gene matches. The CDR3 contains 16 residues. The germline gives CDR1 SGHAT, CDR2 FQNNGV. The CDR3 is CASSLVGLEGPDTQYF. The CDR3 DNA reads TGTGCCAGCAGCTTAGTGGGACTAGAGGGGCCAGATACGCAGTATTTT. Variable domain in full (rest from reference TRBV11-2 and TRBJ2-3): EAGVAQSPRYKIIEKRQSVAFWCNPISGHATLYWYQQILGQGPKLLIQFQNNGVVDDSQLPKDRFSAERLKGVDSTLKIQPAKLEDSAVYLCASSLVGLEGPDTQYFGPGTRLTVL.

The V call is TRBV6-4, the J call TRBJ2-3, with 8 bases lining up with TRBD1. The CDR3 sequence is 15 residues long. Germline lookup yields CDR1 MRHNA and CDR2 SNTAGT. The J segment lost 2 bases and the V segment lost 3 bases, leaving 4 bases of the junction unmatched. As DNA, the CDR3 is TGTGCCAGCAGTGAAGGGCAGGGGGCCACAGATACGCAGTATTTT. Translation: CASSEGQGATDTQYF.

This clone was observed a handful of times. The J gene is TRBJ2-7, the V gene TRBV9; TRBD1 might be the D (5 bases). V shed 2 bases and J shed 0 bases, with 6 bases lying between them. The CDR3 runs 13 residues. Germline CDR1 is SGDLS and CDR2 is YYNGEE. This chain's CDR3 is CASSVTDSYEQYF. The CDR3 DNA is TGTGCCAGCAGCGTGACAGACTCCTACGAGCAGTACTTC.

This clone was seen a single time. In DNA, the CDR3 is TGCGCCAGCAGTGGGTTATCGGGAGAACCCCGCGAGCAGTACTTC. Its protein product is CASSGLSGEPREQYF. The chain recombines TRBV10-2 with TRBJ2-7; D might be TRBD2 (6 bases). Between the trimmed V and J ends, which lost 4 bases and 6 bases, there was a span of 19 bases. Germline CDR1 WSHSY, CDR2 SAAADI. The CDR3 extends over 15 amino acids.

V is TRBV15 and J is TRBJ2-7; 7 bases agree with TRBD2. The V gene end was trimmed by 2 bases and the J gene end by 0 bases; junction bases not matched to a gene: 13. The germline V gene encodes CDR1 LNHNV and CDR2 YYDKDF (reference sequence). The CDR3 covers 18 residues. The CDR3 region is CATSRTRVGSGFSYEQYF. The CDR3 bases are TGTGCCACCAGCAGAACCCGGGTCGGTAGCGGGTTCTCCTACGAGCAGTACTTC. The complete variable domain, with remaining parts taken from reference TRBV15 and TRBJ2-7, reads DAMVIQNPRYQVTQFGKPVTLSCSQTLNHNVMYWYQQKSSQAPKLLFHYYDKDFNNEADTPDNFQSRRPNTSFCFLDIRSPGLGDTAMYLCATSRTRVGSGFSYEQYFGPGTRLTVT.

The chain couples TRBV2 to TRBJ2-2; no definite D call. The CDR3 has 12 residues. Trimming took 6 bases from V and 6 from J, leaving 8 bases between them. Germline CDR1 is SNHLY and CDR2 is FYNNEI. This CDR3 reads CASRVIAGELFF. The CDR3 region has the DNA TGTGCCAGCAGGGTGATTGCCGGGGAGCTGTTTTTT.

This clone was recorded once. This chain joins TRBV9 and TRBJ2-3, with D perhaps matching TRBD2 (5 bases). The ends were cut back, 1 base at V and 7 bases at J, with 13 bases in the middle. Germline-derived CDR1 and CDR2 are SGDLS and YYNGEE. This CDR3 is built from 14 residues. The CDR3 nucleotides read TGTGCCAGCAGCGTATGGCTTGGAGGAAATACGCAGTATTTT. This gives the protein CASSVWLGGNTQYF.